The 17 T cell receptor beta chains in this list originate from one sample, sequenced in a study of CD8 T cells in Susac syndrome. Reverse transcription of roughly 0.45 to 1 ug RNA used random hexamers. TCRdb re-analysed the immunoSEQ multiplex PCR reads in MiXCR, keeping a single row per CDR3 protein. The sample has roughly 190,000 distinct CDR3 sequences, approximately 94% seen once; the top ten hold 0.1%. What was sequenced was CD4+ T cells from PBMCs. These TCRs come from a human donor in good health.

The CDR3 nucleotides are TGTGCCAGCAGCCAGGAGATGGCTAGCGGGAGGTTGACCGGGGAGCTGTTTTTT. Translation: CASSQEMASGRLTGELFF. J is TRBJ2-2 and V is TRBV4-2; 11 bases fit TRBD2. Germline loops: CDR1 LGHNA, CDR2 YNFKEQ. The V and J ends lost 3 bases and 5 bases, in that order; junction bases with no gene match: 11. The CDR3 length is 18 residues.

Written as DNA, the CDR3 is TGTGCCAGCAGCCCCTCTCTAGCGGGTGGAAACATTCAGTACTTC. Translating gives CASSPSLAGGNIQYF. The rearrangement links TRBV7-8 to TRBJ2-4; TRBD2 aligns across 8 bases. Germline loops: CDR1 SGHVS, CDR2 FQNEAQ. The CDR3 is 15 amino acids. The ends lost 5 bases at V and 6 bases at J; junction bases unmatched: 9.

The rearrangement links TRBV20-1 to TRBJ2-7, with 7 bases aligning to TRBD2. Trimming removed 5 bases from V and 0 bases from J; junction bases left unmatched: 10. This CDR3 has 15 amino acids. Per germline, CDR1 DFQATT and CDR2 SNEGSKA (reference sequence). The CDR3 here is CSAPQSASGSYEQYF. The CDR3 bases are TGCAGTGCTCCGCAATCCGCTAGCGGCTCCTACGAGCAGTACTTC.

The chain is built from TRBV11-1 and TRBJ2-3; a weak D match, TRBD2 (5 bases). The CDR3 is made up of 16 amino acids. CDR1 and CDR2 (germline): SGHAT, FQDESV (reference sequence). The V and J ends lost 5 bases and 4 bases respectively, with 19 bases between them. As DNA, the CDR3 is TGTGCCAGCAGCCCCCAACTAGGTTTTCCCCCAGATACGCAGTATTTT. It specifies CASSPQLGFPPDTQYF.

The chain couples TRBV5-4 to TRBJ2-3, with D possibly being TRBD1 or TRBD2 (5 bases each). Germline V CDR1 and CDR2: SGHNT, YYREEE (reference sequence). The V end was cut by 4 bases, the J end by 6 bases, with 18 bases between. The CDR3 totals 15 residues. The CDR3 is CASSRKGPQVDTQYF. In nucleotides, the CDR3 is TGTGCCAGCAGCCGAAAGGGACCTCAGGTGGATACGCAGTATTTT.

The genes are TRBV20-1 and TRBJ2-7; possibly TRBD2 for D (6 bases). With 0 bases removed from V and 0 bases from J, the gap between germline ends came to 9 bases. Germline V gene sequence: CDR1 DFQATT, CDR2 SNEGSKA (reference sequence). There are 14 residues in the CDR3. In nucleotides, the CDR3 is TGCAGTGCTAGAGATGGGCGGGGCTCCTACGAGCAGTACTTC. As protein: CSARDGRGSYEQYF.

The CDR3 region has the DNA TGTGCCAGGGGCGCGACAGGTCAAGAGACCCAGTACTTC. This translates into CARGATGQETQYF. This chain uses TRBV2 with TRBJ2-5; possibly TRBD1 for D (6 bases). Germline assignment: CDR1 SNHLY and CDR2 FYNNEI. The CDR3 runs 13 residues. Trimming shortened V by 9 bases and J by 2 bases, and 13 bases separated the two germline ends.

The chain is built from TRBV18 and TRBJ2-3, with D perhaps TRBD2 (6 bases). The CDR3 consists of 13 residues. Trimming stripped 6 bases from V and 2 bases from J, with 9 bases between. CDR1 and CDR2 from the germline V gene are KGHSH and LQKENI. The CDR3 DNA is TGTGCCAGCTCTGGGACTCTCACAGATACGCAGTATTTT. Amino acids: CASSGTLTDTQYF.

The V and J genes are TRBV20-1 and TRBJ2-5, with a weak D call TRBD2 (5 bases). Germline loops: CDR1 DFQATT, CDR2 SNEGSKA (reference sequence). The CDR3 contains 13 residues. Trimming pared 6 bases from V and 2 bases from J, leaving 13 bases between. The CDR3 spells CSASGLAQETQYF. For the CDR3, the DNA is TGCAGTGCGTCGGGGTTAGCACAAGAGACCCAGTACTTC.

This clonotype was observed a few times. The genes are TRBV19 and TRBJ2-2; D is uncertain. The ends were cut back, 8 bases at V and 0 bases at J, with 1 base in the middle. The CDR3 is made up of 11 amino acids. Looked up from germline, CDR1 is LNHDA and CDR2 is SQIVND (reference sequence). CDR3 sequence reads: CASSNTGELFF. In DNA form, the CDR3 reads TGTGCCAGTTCGAACACCGGGGAGCTGTTTTTT. Drawing the rest from reference TRBV19 and TRBJ2-2, the complete variable domain is DGGITQSPKYLFRKEGQNVTLSCEQNLNHDAMYWYRQDPGQGLRLIYYSQIVNDFQKGDIAEGYSVSREKKESFPLTVTSAQKNPTAFYLCASSNTGELFFGEGSRLTVL.

The chain combines TRBV12-3 or TRBV12-4 with TRBJ2-3; D remains ambiguous. The CDR3 runs 12 residues. The ends were cut back, 11 bases at V and 4 bases at J, with 13 bases in the middle. CDR3 in amino acids: CAASYGPDTQYF. CDR3 coding DNA: TGTGCCGCCTCCTACGGGCCAGATACGCAGTATTTT.

This chain links TRBV28 with TRBJ2-7, with D possibly called TRBD1 or TRBD2 (5 bases each). From germline, CDR1 is MDHEN and CDR2 SYDVKM. The CDR3 loop spans 15 amino acids. V was cut by 4 bases and J by 1 base, with 14 bases left in between. CDR3 nucleotides: TGTGCCAGCAGTTCCCCTACAGGAGGTTCCTACGAGCAGTACTTC. This codes for CASSSPTGGSYEQYF.

The chain joins TRBV20-1 to TRBJ2-7, with D perhaps matching TRBD2 (5 bases). The CDR3 runs 13 residues. Trimming removed 3 bases from V and 6 bases from J, with 15 bases in between. Germline-derived CDR1 and CDR2 are DFQATT and SNEGSKA (reference sequence). CDR3 residues: CSASHPGGVEQYF. CDR3 DNA: TGCAGTGCTAGTCATCCAGGAGGCGTCGAGCAGTACTTC.

The chain carries TRBV30 and TRBJ1-1; D call uncertain. Germline lookup yields CDR1 GTSNPN and CDR2 SVGIG (reference sequence). V lost 3 bases and J 0 bases, leaving 8 bases between the germline ends. The CDR3 is made up of 13 amino acids. The CDR3 is CAWSQVMNTEAFF. The CDR3 nucleotides are TGTGCCTGGAGCCAGGTCATGAACACTGAAGCTTTCTTT.

This chain joins TRBV7-9 and TRBJ2-5; no firm D call. The CDR3 spans 17 residues. Germline CDR1 is SEHNR and CDR2 is FQNEAQ (reference sequence). V lost 2 bases to trimming and J lost 3 bases, with 19 bases between them. For the CDR3, the DNA is TGTGCCAGCAGCTTAAACGAAAGGTTCCCCTCGAAAGAGACCCAGTACTTC. It codes for CASSLNERFPSKETQYF.

The chain recombines TRBV20-1 with TRBJ1-2; D call uncertain. This CDR3 spans 13 amino acids. V gave up 0 bases and J gave up 4 bases, with 9 bases separating them. CDR1 and CDR2 (germline): DFQATT, SNEGSKA (reference sequence). The DNA for the CDR3 is TGCAGTGCTAGAGATCGGCGGGGCTATGGCTACACCTTC. It translates to CSARDRRGYGYTF.

V is TRBV4-3 and J is TRBJ1-1, with 7 bases that match TRBD1. This CDR3 is built from 14 residues. The germline V gene has CDR1 LGHNA and CDR2 YSLEER. V dropped 0 bases and J dropped 5; count of bases not matched to a gene: 3. CDR3 amino acids: CASSQEQGRTEAFF. CDR3 nucleotides: TGCGCCAGCAGCCAAGAACAGGGGAGGACTGAAGCTTTCTTT.